These 14 T cell receptor beta chains were all obtained from the same sample, sequenced in a study of regulatory T cells in long-lasting Graves disease. For TCR beta, libraries came from iRepertoire HTBI primers and Arm-PCR of CDR3 regions. From the multiplex PCR reads, TCRdb called clonotypes with MiXCR, one entry per CDR3 protein. This table has under 500,000 distinct CDR3 sequences, about 15% appearing once. Described time point: newly diagnosed GD, antithyroid drugs for less than 3 months. PBMC-derived RNA was used for the TCR library. This same sample was also part of a study on T cells in Graves' hyperthyroidism and ophthalmopathy.

Material: peripheral blood mononuclear cells (PBMCs), obtained at new diagnosis, from a patient treated with antithyroid drugs. These receptors all come from a woman in her 30s with Graves disease.

This chain joins TRBV3-1 and TRBJ2-1, with D hard to call. The CDR3 contains 14 residues. Per the germline V gene, CDR1 is LGHDT and CDR2 is YNNKEL (reference sequence). Trimming took 1 base from V and 4 from J, leaving 8 bases between them. The CDR3 reads CASSQGHAYNEQFF. In nucleotides, the CDR3 is TGTGCCAGCAGCCAAGGTCATGCGTACAATGAGCAGTTCTTC.

Remarks on this clonotype: This may stem from a read error, because a much larger clone lies one nucleotide away. The J gene is TRBJ2-2, the V gene TRBV2, with unresolved D. With 3 bases removed from V and 7 bases from J, the gap between germline ends came to 12 bases. The germline CDR1 and CDR2 sequences are SNHLY and FYNNEI. The CDR3 contains 14 residues. CDR3 nucleotide sequence: TGTGCCAGCAGTGAGGGATGGGATATCGGGGAGCTGTTTTTT. Protein product: CASSEGWDIGELFF.

CDR3 region: CAISGRADEKLFF. CDR3 bases: TGTGCCATCAGTGGCAGGGCGGATGAAAAACTGTTTTTT. The chain is built from TRBV10-3 and TRBJ1-4, with a weak D call TRBD1 (5 bases). Germline V CDR1 and CDR2: ENHRY, SYGVKD. V was cut by 4 bases and J by 6 bases, with 9 bases left in between. This CDR3 comprises 13 residues.

As to this clonotype: Being one base from a much bigger clone, this may be a read error. This chain uses TRBV20-1 with TRBJ1-5; possible D gene TRBD1, 5 bases. Per the germline V gene, CDR1 is DFQATT and CDR2 is SNEGSKA (reference sequence). This CDR3 is built from 15 residues. V was clipped by 6 bases and J by 6 bases, with 21 bases between them. The CDR3: CSAPPASRGGQPQHF. The CDR3 DNA is TGCAGTGCCCCACCTGCCTCAAGGGGCGGTCAGCCCCAGCATTTT.

This clonotype was found a few times. The chain links TRBV20-1 to TRBJ2-1, with TRBD2 identical over 10 bases. CDR1 DFQATT and CDR2 SNEGSKA come from the germline V gene (reference sequence). J gave up 3 bases and V 5 bases, and 7 bases lay outside the gene matches. This CDR3 is 15 amino acids long. The DNA for the CDR3 is TGCAGTGCTGCGACCGTAGCGGGAGGCTACAATGAGCAGTTCTTC. This gives the protein CSAATVAGGYNEQFF.

This clonotype appeared many times. The chain carries TRBV6-2 or TRBV6-3 and TRBJ2-1, with 10 bases aligning to TRBD2. The CDR3 runs to 16 residues. With V trimmed by 4 bases and J by 2 bases, 5 bases remained unmatched. Germline lookup yields CDR1 MNHEY and CDR2 SVGEGT. CDR3 in amino acids: CASSSPSGRPYNEQFF. The CDR3, as DNA: TGTGCCAGCAGTTCCCCTAGCGGGAGACCCTACAATGAGCAGTTCTTC.

This clonotype was seen only a few times. The V gene is TRBV29-1, the J gene TRBJ1-3; 7 positions agree with TRBD1. CDR1 and CDR2 (germline): SQVTM, ANQGSEA. V was pared by 6 bases and J by 1 base, with 6 bases of the junction left unmatched. This CDR3 is built from 14 residues. CDR3 sequence (DNA): TGCAGCGTGGGAGACAGGGAGTCTGGAAACACCATATATTTT. The encoded protein is CSVGDRESGNTIYF.

The sample holds many counts of this clonotype. The chain carries TRBV12-3 or TRBV12-4 and TRBJ2-2; TRBD2 aligns across 12 bases. The CDR3 sequence is 16 residues long. V lost 5 bases to trimming and J lost 4 bases; unmatched junction nucleotides: 5. The CDR3 region is CASSPTSGSTTGELFF. The CDR3 DNA reads as TGTGCCAGCAGTCCGACTAGCGGGAGTACCACCGGGGAGCTGTTTTTT.

Ten or more counts support this clonotype. The chain employs TRBV11-2 and TRBJ2-7; 7 bases are shared with TRBD1. This CDR3 has 16 residues. Germline trimming cut 5 bases from V and 3 bases from J; bases unmatched to any gene: 13. Germline V gene lookup returns CDR1 SGHAT and CDR2 FQNNGV. The CDR3: CASSTVNRGPNYEQYF. The CDR3 region has the DNA TGTGCCAGCAGCACAGTCAACAGGGGCCCCAACTACGAGCAGTACTTC.

This clonotype was counted ten times or more. This chain uses TRBV7-2 with TRBJ2-7; D remains ambiguous. Germline CDR1 reads SGHTA; CDR2 reads FQGNSA. The CDR3 runs 18 residues. Trimming took off 5 bases at V and 2 bases at J, with 25 bases between the two ends. CDR3 bases: TGTGCCAGCAGCGCATCCCTCGGACGGATCCTTGATGCCTACGAGCAGTACTTC. It is translated as CASSASLGRILDAYEQYF.

This clonotype was seen ten or more times. This chain uses TRBV20-1 with TRBJ2-7; D possibly corresponds to TRBD1 (6 bases). CDR3 length: 13 amino acids. V lost 2 bases and J 3 bases, leaving 11 bases between the germline ends. Germline values: CDR1 DFQATT, CDR2 SNEGSKA (reference sequence). DNA of the CDR3: TGCAGTGCTAGATCACAGGGCGACTACGAGCAGTACTTC. Its protein product is CSARSQGDYEQYF.

This clonotype was seen more than once but under ten times. A much larger clone lies a single base off, so this may be a read error. The V and J genes are TRBV11-2 and TRBJ1-1; D uncertain. The CDR3 is 13 residues long. Germline CDR1 SGHAT, CDR2 FQNNGV. V was pared by 1 base and J by 9 bases, with 12 bases between. The CDR3, as DNA: TGTGCCAGCAGCTTAGTCCTGAATCCAAAAGCTTTCTTT. Translating gives CASSLVLNPKAFF. The variable domain in full, completed from reference TRBV11-2 and TRBJ1-1, reads EAGVAQSPRYKIIEKRQSVAFWCNPISGHATLYWYQQILGQGPKLLIQFQNNGVVDDSQLPKDRFSAERLKGVDSTLKIQPAKLEDSAVYLCASSLVLNPKAFFGQGTRLTVV.

The table lists this clonotype with many counts. V is TRBV4-1 and J is TRBJ1-3; D is unresolved. Germline CDR1 reads MGHRA; CDR2 reads YSYEKL. Trimming removed 4 bases at V and 6 bases at J, with 19 bases between. The CDR3 extends over 16 amino acids. DNA of the CDR3: TGCGCCAGCAGCCGACCTACGGGCAGAGAGGCAAACACCATATATTTT. Protein sequence: CASSRPTGREANTIYF.

This clonotype was found many times. The chain carries TRBV5-1 and TRBJ2-1, with D possibly matching TRBD2 (6 bases). Germline V lookup: CDR1 SGHRS, CDR2 YFSETQ. This CDR3 is 15 amino acids long. V lost 7 bases and J lost 7, with 21 bases in between. The CDR3 DNA follows: TGCGCCAGCGGCGAAGACGGGGGATTCTATAATGAGCAGTTCTTC. As protein: CASGEDGGFYNEQFF.